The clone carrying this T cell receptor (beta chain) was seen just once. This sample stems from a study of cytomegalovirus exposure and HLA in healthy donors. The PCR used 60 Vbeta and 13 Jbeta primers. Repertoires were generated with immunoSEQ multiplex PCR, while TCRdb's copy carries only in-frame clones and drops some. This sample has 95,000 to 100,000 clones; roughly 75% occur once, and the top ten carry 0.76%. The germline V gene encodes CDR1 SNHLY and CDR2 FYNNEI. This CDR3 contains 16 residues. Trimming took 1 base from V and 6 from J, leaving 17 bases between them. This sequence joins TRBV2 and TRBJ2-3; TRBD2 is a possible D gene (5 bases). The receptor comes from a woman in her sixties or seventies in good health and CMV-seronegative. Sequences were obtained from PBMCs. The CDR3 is CASSEVRAVGGDTQYF. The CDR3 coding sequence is TGTGCCAGCAGTGAAGTGAGGGCTGTAGGCGGGGATACGCAGTATTTT.